The 2 T cell receptor beta chains in this list originate from one sample, sequenced in a study of cytomegalovirus exposure and HLA in healthy donors. The method was immunoSEQ multiplex PCR; TCRdb's version includes in-frame clones alone and lacks a portion of them. The table records 110,000 to 150,000 clones, 84% of them present only once. Sequenced material: PBMCs. These receptors were collected from a woman in her twenties or thirties in good health and CMV-seronegative.

The chain is built from TRBV5-1 and TRBJ1-5; TRBD1 agrees at 9 bases. The CDR3 spans 14 residues. V gave up 4 bases and J gave up 4 bases; unmatched junction bases: 3. Germline V CDR1 and CDR2: SGHRS, YFSETQ. CDR3 sequence (DNA): TGCGCCAGCAGCGCAGGGACAGGGAATCAGCCCCAGCATTTT. Its translation: CASSAGTGNQPQHF.

The chain is built from TRBV19 and TRBJ1-2, with a possible D match to TRBD1 (5 bases). V was clipped by 6 bases and J by 4 bases, with 15 bases between them. This CDR3 contains 14 residues. Germline CDR1 is LNHDA and CDR2 is SQIVND (reference sequence). The CDR3 region has the DNA TGTGCCAGTAGCTCCGTCAGGGATGGCTATGGCTACACCTTC. It codes for CASSSVRDGYGYTF. Filled out from reference TRBV19 and TRBJ1-2, the complete variable domain reads DGGITQSPKYLFRKEGQNVTLSCEQNLNHDAMYWYRQDPGQGLRLIYYSQIVNDFQKGDIAEGYSVSREKKESFPLTVTSAQKNPTAFYLCASSSVRDGYGYTFGSGTRLTVV.